This is a list of T cell receptor beta chains from one sample in a study of vaccination and CD4 T cells after COVID-19. These receptors are not linked to any known antigen. TCRdb re-called the PCR reads with MiXCR, one entry per CDR3 protein. The sample records approximately 20,000 distinct CDR3 sequences, 35% being singletons. The sample consisted of CD4+ T cells from blood, cultured in vitro, taken about 7 months after SARS-CoV-2 vaccination. The receptors here all came from a human donor who had recovered from COVID-19. The CDR3 runs from the conserved cysteine through the conserved F or W. D genes are given only for firm matches. A row's size may be missing; if present it is once, few, many or a size class.

>TRBJ2-5|.|.|TRBV7-9
TGTGCCAGCACCTCACCGTCGAGTTCCCAAGAGACCCAGTACTTC
CASTSPSSSQETQYF
>TRBJ2-3|.|.|TRBV28
TGTGCCAGCAGTTTATCCGGGACCCTACACGGAGATACGCAGTATTTT
CASSLSGTLHGDTQYF
>TRBJ2-3|TRBD2|.|TRBV20-1
TGCAGTGCTATTCCCTCTACTAGCGGTAGCACAGATACGCAGTATTTT
CSAIPSTSGSTDTQYF
>TRBJ1-1|TRBD1|.|TRBV6-5
TGTGCCAGCAGTTACTCGGAGGGGGCGACTGAAGCTTTCTTT
CASSYSEGATEAFF
>TRBJ2-7|TRBD2|.|TRBV20-1
TGCAGTGCTAGAGATGCTTCGGCGGGAGGGACGTACGAGCAGTACTTC
CSARDASAGGTYEQYF
>TRBJ1-1|TRBD1|medium-sized|TRBV7-9
TGTGCCAGCAGCCTCCTCGGACAGGGGGAAGCTTTCTTT
CASSLLGQGEAFF
>TRBJ1-6|TRBD1|.|TRBV18
TGTGCCAGCTCACAAAGACAGGGGGGTAGTTCACCCCTCCACTTT
CASSQRQGGSSPLHF
>TRBJ2-7|TRBD2|few|TRBV7-2
TGTGCCAGCAGCTTAGTACCTAGCGGGAGGAGACAGTACTTC
CASSLVPSGRRQYF
>TRBJ1-1|TRBD1|.|TRBV6-1
TGTGCCAGCAGGGGACAGCTACTCACTGAAGCTTTCTTT
CASRGQLLTEAFF
>TRBJ2-1|TRBD1|.|TRBV28
TGTGCCAGCAGTTTACGGACAGGGGATCGGAATGAGCAGTTCTTC
CASSLRTGDRNEQFF
>TRBJ2-7|TRBD2|.|TRBV29-1
TGCAGCGGGGGGAAGCGGGAGGAGCAGTACTTC
CSGGKREEQYF
>TRBJ1-1|.|once|TRBV6-2/TRBV6-3
TGTGCCAGTAGGACTCCTACAGTGGAAGCTTTCTTT
CASRTPTVEAFF
>TRBJ2-5|.|.|TRBV28
TGTGCCAGCAGTTTAGGGGGCGGCCCCACACAAGAGACCCAGTACTTC
CASSLGGGPTQETQYF
>TRBJ1-6|.|large|TRBV20-1
TGCAGTGCTAGAGACGCAGGGTACAATTCACCCCTCCACTTT
CSARDAGYNSPLHF
>TRBJ1-3|TRBD1|.|TRBV29-1
TGCAGCGTTGAACCGCGACAGGGCGGAAACACCATATATTTT
CSVEPRQGGNTIYF
>TRBJ2-1|.|.|TRBV20-1
TGCAGTGCTAGTACGGCTAGCGAGAGCTCCTACAATGAGCAGTTCTTC
CSASTASESSYNEQFF
>TRBJ2-5|.|few|TRBV28
TGTGCCAGCAAGGGGCTGTCAGGGGTAGGTCAAGAGACCCAGTACTTC
CASKGLSGVGQETQYF
>TRBJ2-2|.|.|TRBV15
TGTGCCACCAGCAGGAACCAGGGACTGCCAAGGCCCGGGGAGCTGTTTTTT
CATSRNQGLPRPGELFF
>TRBJ2-7|.|.|TRBV28
TGTGCCAGCACTCCTAGGACTCTCCACGAGCAGTACTTC
CASTPRTLHEQYF
>TRBJ2-3|.|.|TRBV20-1
TGCAGTGCTATGGCAGGGTTAGTCCATCCAGATACGCAGTATTTT
CSAMAGLVHPDTQYF
>TRBJ2-7|TRBD2|.|TRBV7-9
TGTGCCAGCAGCGTAGGATTACTAGCGGGAGCGGCCGAGCAGTACTTC
CASSVGLLAGAAEQYF
>TRBJ2-5|TRBD2|.|TRBV7-2
TGTGCCAGCAGCTTAGACGTCGGGAGGGAGACCCAGTACTTC
CASSLDVGRETQYF
>TRBJ2-1|TRBD2|.|TRBV6-1
TGTGCCAGCAGTGAAGCCGGGACTAGCGGGGGCAATGAGCAGTTCTTC
CASSEAGTSGGNEQFF
>TRBJ2-1|.|few|TRBV20-1
TGCAGTGTCATGGGGGAGTCAGCCTACAATGAGCAGTTCTTC
CSVMGESAYNEQFF
>TRBJ1-5|TRBD1|few|TRBV28
TGTGCCAGCAGCCCGCACAGGGGGAGAGGTCAGCCCCAGCATTTT
CASSPHRGRGQPQHF
>TRBJ1-2|.|.|TRBV5-4
TGTGCCAGCAGCCGGACAGATCGCTATGGCTACACCTTC
CASSRTDRYGYTF
>TRBJ1-5|.|few|TRBV20-1
TGCAGTGCTAGAGTTGCAGGGCAAAATCAGCCCCAGCATTTT
CSARVAGQNQPQHF
>TRBJ2-7|TRBD2|few|TRBV7-9
TGTGCCAGCAGCCCTTGGACTAGCGGTTCCTACGAGCAGTACTTC
CASSPWTSGSYEQYF
>TRBJ2-1|.|.|TRBV28
TGTGCCAGCAGCTCTTCATGGAATGAGCAGTTCTTC
CASSSSWNEQFF
>TRBJ2-5|TRBD2|medium-sized|TRBV29-1
TGCAGCGCTAGAGACGGACTAGTGGTCCCCCAGTACTTC
CSARDGLVVPQYF